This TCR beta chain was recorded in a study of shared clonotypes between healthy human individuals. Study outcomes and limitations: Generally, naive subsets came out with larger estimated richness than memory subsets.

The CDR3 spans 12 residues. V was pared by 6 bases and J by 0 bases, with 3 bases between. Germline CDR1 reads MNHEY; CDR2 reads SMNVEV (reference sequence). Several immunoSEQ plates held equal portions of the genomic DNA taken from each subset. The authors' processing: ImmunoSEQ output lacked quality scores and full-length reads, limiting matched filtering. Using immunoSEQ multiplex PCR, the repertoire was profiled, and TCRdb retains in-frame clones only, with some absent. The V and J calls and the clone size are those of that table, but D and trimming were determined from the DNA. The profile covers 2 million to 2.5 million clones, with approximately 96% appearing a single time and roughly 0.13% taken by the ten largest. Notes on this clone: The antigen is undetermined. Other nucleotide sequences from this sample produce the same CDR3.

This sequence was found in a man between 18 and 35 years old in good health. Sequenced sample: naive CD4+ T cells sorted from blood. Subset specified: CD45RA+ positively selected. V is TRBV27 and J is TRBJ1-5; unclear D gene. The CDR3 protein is CASSNSNQPQHF. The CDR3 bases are TGTGCCAGCAGCAATAGCAATCAGCCCCAGCATTTT.